A single T cell receptor beta chain is shown here with its context. The target antigen is unknown. The junction departs from germline at one end; a sequencing error may be responsible. TCR beta cDNA libraries had unique molecular identifiers. MiXCR, applied by TCRdb to the PCR reads, yields one record per CDR3 protein. The sample consists of about 380,000 distinct CDR3 sequences, around 33% of them appearing once. This sample was taken from a study of post-analysis software for immune sequencing data. Regarding the study as a whole: Controls had significantly higher normalized Chao1 diversity than multiple sclerosis patients. Patients used several TRBV segments, including TRBV5-6, TRBV5-1 and TRBV20-1, more often than controls.

CDR1 and CDR2 (germline): SGHTA, FQGNSA. The CDR3 extends over 16 amino acids. Sequencing used blood. This clonotype was sampled from a girl between 5 and 17 years old with multiple sclerosis. This chain connects TRBV7-2 to TRBJ2-1; 7 bases line up with TRBD2. CDR3 coding DNA: TGTGCCAGCAGCTCAGTAAGCGGGACGAAATACAGTGAGCAGTTCTTC. Its protein product is CASSSVSGTKYSEQFF.